This T cell receptor beta chain was observed in a study of OX40 agonist ivuxolimab in advanced cancers. As to this clone: The antigen is undetermined.

Repertoires were generated with immunoSEQ multiplex PCR, while TCRdb's copy carries only in-frame clones and drops some. This table has around 53,000 clones, about four fifths appearing once. Findings and caveats of the study: On average, a greater number of expanded clones characterised CD8+ T cells relative to CD4+. CD4+ and CD8+ blood T cells expanded clonally by week 6 at 0.1 to 3.0 mg/kg.

Germline CDR1 SGHAT, CDR2 FQNNGV. The ends were cut back, 5 bases at V and 2 bases at J, with 13 bases in the middle. The CDR3 consists of 14 residues. The sample was CD4+ or CD8+ T cells sorted from blood, taken in a trial of the OX40 agonist ivuxolimab. The chain combines TRBV11-2 with TRBJ2-7; D is perhaps TRBD1 or TRBD2 (5 bases each). The receptor was derived from an adult with an advanced solid tumor such as melanoma, head and neck, liver or kidney cancer. CDR3 protein: CASSPRQTTYEQYF. DNA for the CDR3: TGTGCCAGCAGCCCTCGACAGACTACCTACGAGCAGTACTTC.